Following are 10 T cell receptor beta chains from one sample sequenced in a study of blood T cell repertoires in COVID-19. Libraries were prepared by immunoSEQ multiplex PCR; TCRdb keeps only in-frame clonotypes and omits some of them. There are around 190,000 clones in the sample; roughly four fifths occur only once, and about an eighth lies in the top ten. The sequencing input was peripheral blood. The receptor set was obtained from a woman in her 50s with acute or convalescent COVID-19.

The chain couples TRBV5-1 to TRBJ1-1; D might be TRBD1 (5 bases). The CDR3 loop spans 15 amino acids. Trimming removed 4 bases at V and 2 bases at J, with 15 bases between. In germline, CDR1 is SGHRS, CDR2 YFSETQ. In nucleotides, the CDR3 is TGCGCCAGCAGCCCGACCCCCGGGGGTAACACTGAAGCTTTCTTT. Its protein product is CASSPTPGGNTEAFF.

V and J are TRBV14 and TRBJ2-7, with 10 bases aligning to TRBD2. Germline V gene lookup returns CDR1 SGHDN and CDR2 FVKESK. J was trimmed by 6 bases and V by 0 bases; bases with no gene match: 8. This CDR3 spans 16 amino acids. Written as DNA, the CDR3 is TGTGCCAGCAGCCAAGATGGGCTAGCGGGAGAGGTCGAGCAGTACTTC. Protein sequence: CASSQDGLAGEVEQYF.

The V and J genes are TRBV6-5 and TRBJ2-7, with 7 bases that match TRBD1. This CDR3 has 15 residues. The germline CDR1 and CDR2 sequences are MNHEY and SVGAGI. V shed 8 bases and J 4 bases; nucleotides not matched to a gene: 14. The CDR3 region is CASGLNRGIGYEQYF. In DNA, the CDR3 is TGTGCCAGCGGCCTAAACAGGGGCATTGGGTACGAGCAGTACTTC.

The chain joins TRBV30 to TRBJ2-1; TRBD2 is a possible D gene (6 bases). CDR1 GTSNPN and CDR2 SVGIG come from the germline V gene (reference sequence). Trimming left V 3 bases short and J 8 bases short, with 17 bases between. There are 14 residues in the CDR3. CDR3 residues: CAWSLGLAFYEQFF. Written as DNA, the CDR3 is TGTGCCTGGAGCTTAGGGCTAGCGTTCTATGAGCAGTTCTTC.

The rearrangement joins TRBV5-4 to TRBJ2-3; possible D gene TRBD2, 5 bases. The V and J ends lost 4 bases and 4 bases respectively, with 19 bases between them. The germline gives CDR1 SGHNT, CDR2 YYREEE (reference sequence). This CDR3 contains 16 residues. As DNA, the CDR3 is TGTGCCAGCAGCGACAAGCGGCGTAGCGAGGCAGATACGCAGTATTTT. This codes for CASSDKRRSEADTQYF.

The rearrangement uses TRBV5-1 and TRBJ2-1, with 7 bases matching TRBD2. The trim removed 4 bases at V and 5 bases at J, leaving 3 bases unmatched. Germline lookup yields CDR1 SGHRS and CDR2 YFSETQ. This CDR3 region has 13 residues. The CDR3 DNA follows: TGCGCCAGCAGCCGGGACTATAACAATGAGCAGTTCTTC. The encoded protein is CASSRDYNNEQFF.

The V call is TRBV18, the J call TRBJ2-3, with D possibly TRBD2 on 5 matching bases. V lost 4 bases, J lost 1 base, and 9 bases lay in between. The CDR3 is 14 amino acids. Germline V gene sequence: CDR1 KGHSH, CDR2 LQKENI. In DNA, the CDR3 is TGTGCCAGCTCACTTCTCGGGGGCACAGATACGCAGTATTTT. This translates into CASSLLGGTDTQYF.

The chain recombines TRBV9 with TRBJ2-7; 9 nucleotides match TRBD1. Germline assignment: CDR1 SGDLS and CDR2 YYNGEE. The CDR3 extends over 16 amino acids. V shed 4 bases, J shed 5 bases, and the junction held 13 bases outside the gene matches. The chain's CDR3 is CASSTHAGTGTDEQYF. The CDR3 coding sequence is TGTGCCAGCAGCACCCACGCGGGGACAGGGACCGACGAGCAGTACTTC. The complete variable domain, with remaining parts taken from reference TRBV9 and TRBJ2-7, reads DSGVTQTPKHLITATGQRVTLRCSPRSGDLSVYWYQQSLDQGLQFLIQYYNGEERAKGNILERFSAQQFPDLHSELNLSSLELGDSALYFCASSTHAGTGTDEQYFGPGTRLTVT.

This clone was seen a single time. The gene calls are TRBV3-1 (or the pseudogene TRBV3-2) and TRBJ2-1; 11 bases fit TRBD2. V trimming: 4 bases; J trimming: 3 bases; junction bases outside the gene matches: 5. The CDR3 length is 16 residues. The germline V gene has CDR1 LGHDT and CDR2 YNNKEL (reference sequence). The CDR3 coding sequence is TGTGCCAGCAGCCCCTGGACTAGCGGGCGCTACAATGAGCAGTTCTTC. Amino acids: CASSPWTSGRYNEQFF.

In this sample, this clone turned up a few times. This chain uses TRBV6-1 with TRBJ2-3, with a possible D match to TRBD2 (7 bases). CDR3 length equals 16 residues. The V and J ends lost 2 bases and 0 bases respectively, with 12 bases between them. From germline, CDR1 is MNHNS and CDR2 SASEGT. The CDR3 DNA is TGTGCCAGCAGTGAAATAAGGGGGGGAAGCACAGATACGCAGTATTTT. This codes for CASSEIRGGSTDTQYF.